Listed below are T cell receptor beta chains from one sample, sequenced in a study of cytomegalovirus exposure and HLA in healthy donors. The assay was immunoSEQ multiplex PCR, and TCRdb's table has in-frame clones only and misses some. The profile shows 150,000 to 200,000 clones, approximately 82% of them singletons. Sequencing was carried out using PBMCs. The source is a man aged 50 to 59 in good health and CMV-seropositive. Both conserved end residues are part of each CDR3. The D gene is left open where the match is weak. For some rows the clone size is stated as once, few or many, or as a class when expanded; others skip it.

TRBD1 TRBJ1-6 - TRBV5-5 TGTGCCAGCAGCCGATGGACAGGGGGAGGTAATTCACCCCTCCACTTT CASSRWTGGGNSPLHF
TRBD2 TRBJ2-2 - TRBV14 TGTGCCAGCAGCCGGCATCCGGGACTAGCAACCACCGGGGAGCTGTTTTTT CASSRHPGLATTGELFF
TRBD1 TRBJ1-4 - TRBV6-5 TGTGCCAGCAGCCGACAGGGAAGAACTAATGAAAAACTGTTTTTT CASSRQGRTNEKLFF
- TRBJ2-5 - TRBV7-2 TGTGCCAGCAGCCCCTCCCAAGAGACCCAGTACTTC CASSPSQETQYF
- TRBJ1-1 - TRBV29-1 TGCAGCGTTGGCAGGGGAGACACTGAAGCTTTCTTT CSVGRGDTEAFF
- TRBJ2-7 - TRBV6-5 TGTGCCAGCAGTTACTCGGCAGGGGCCCTCTACGAGCAGTACTTC CASSYSAGALYEQYF
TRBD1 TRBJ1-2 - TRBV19 TGTGCCAGTAGGGTAGGAGGGGGCGAAAGGGGAGGCTACACCTTC CASRVGGGERGGYTF
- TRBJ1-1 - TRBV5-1 TGCGCCAGCAGCTTGGCGGACACTGAAGCTTTCTTT CASSLADTEAFF
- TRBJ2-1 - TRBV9 TGTGCCAGCAGCGCCGGGGTTATAGCGTTGAGCTCCTACAATGAGCAGTTCTTC CASSAGVIALSSYNEQFF
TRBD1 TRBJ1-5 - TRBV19 TGTGCCAGTAGTATGGGGGACAGGTTGAGATATCAGCCCCAGCATTTT CASSMGDRLRYQPQHF
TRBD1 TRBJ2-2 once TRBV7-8 TGTGCCAGCACAACTGGGACAGTCAACACCGGGGAGCTGTTTTTT CASTTGTVNTGELFF
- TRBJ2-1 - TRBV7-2 TGTGCCAGCAGCGAGGGACTGTCCTACAATGAGCAGTTCTTC CASSEGLSYNEQFF
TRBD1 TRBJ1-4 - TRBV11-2 TGTGCCAGCAGCCCCACCGGGACAGCTAATGAAAAACTGTTTTTT CASSPTGTANEKLFF
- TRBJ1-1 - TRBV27 TGTGCCAGCAGTCCCTCTAGGTTAAACACTGAAGCTTTCTTT CASSPSRLNTEAFF
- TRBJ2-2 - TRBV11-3 TGTGCCAGCAGCTTAGAAGTAGGGACTCGCGGGGAGCTGTTTTTT CASSLEVGTRGELFF
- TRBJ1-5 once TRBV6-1 TGTGCCAGCAGTGAAGGAAAGGGGGGGCAGAGCAATCAGCCCCAGCATTTT CASSEGKGGQSNQPQHF
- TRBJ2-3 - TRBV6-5 TGTGCCAGCAGTTACTCGAGGCTGTCAGATACGCAGTATTTT CASSYSRLSDTQYF
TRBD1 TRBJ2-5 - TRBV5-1 TGCGCCAGCAGCCCTGACAGGGTTCGGGAGACCCAGTACTTC CASSPDRVRETQYF
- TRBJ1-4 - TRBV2 TGTGCCAGCAGTGAAAATGGTTCCAGGTTTCCAGGTGAAAAACTGTTTTTT CASSENGSRFPGEKLFF
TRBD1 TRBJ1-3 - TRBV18 TGTGCCAGCTCACCCCTACCGGACAGGGGCTCTGGAAACACCATATATTTT CASSPLPDRGSGNTIYF
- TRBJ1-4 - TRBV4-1 TGCGCCAGCAGCCCCCGTCGACGACAGTTTAATGAAAAACTGTTTTTT CASSPRRRQFNEKLFF
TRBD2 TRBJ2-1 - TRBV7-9 TGTGCCAGCCAAGCGGGAGAGTACTACAATGAGCAGTTCTTC CASQAGEYYNEQFF
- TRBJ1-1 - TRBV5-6 TGTGCCAGCAGCTGGAGGGGTTACACTGAAGCTTTCTTT CASSWRGYTEAFF
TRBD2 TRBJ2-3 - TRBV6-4 TGTGCCAGCAGTGCACTAGCGGGAGGGCGAGGAGATACGCAGTATTTT CASSALAGGRGDTQYF
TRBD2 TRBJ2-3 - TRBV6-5 TGTGCCAGCAGGAGGCGGGGGGCTAGCACAGATACGCAGTATTTT CASRRRGASTDTQYF
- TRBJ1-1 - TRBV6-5 TGTGCCAGCAGTGTCAATGTGAACACTGAAGCTTTCTTT CASSVNVNTEAFF
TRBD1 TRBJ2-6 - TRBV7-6 TGTGCCAGCAGCGCTAGGGACAGGGCCACTCGCTCTGGGGCCAACGTCCTGACTTTC CASSARDRATRSGANVLTF
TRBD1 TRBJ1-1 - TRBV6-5 TGTGCCAGCAGCCAGGGGGACAGAAAGGTTACTGAAGCTTTCTTT CASSQGDRKVTEAFF
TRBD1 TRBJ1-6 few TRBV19 TGTGCCAGTAGTGCTGGGACAGGGGGCCCTAATTCACCCCTCCACTTT CASSAGTGGPNSPLHF
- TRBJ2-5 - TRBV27 TGTGCCAGCAGCTCGACAGGCCCGGGGTTTGGGGAGACCCAGTACTTC CASSSTGPGFGETQYF
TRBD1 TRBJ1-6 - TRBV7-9 TGTGCCAGCAGCTCTGGACAGGGGGAAATGAAAAACCGTGCCCTCCACTTT CASSSGQGEMKNRALHF
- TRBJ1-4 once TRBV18 TGTGCCAGCTCAAGACAGCTCGAAACTAATGAAAAACTGTTTTTT CASSRQLETNEKLFF
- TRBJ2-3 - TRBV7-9 TGTTCCAGCAGCTTGACCGGGACTGAGAGGTGGGCAGATACGCAGTATTTT CSSSLTGTERWADTQYF
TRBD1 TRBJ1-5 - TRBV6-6 TGTGCCAGCAGTTACTCCGGGGACAGTAGCAATCAGCCCCAGCATTTT CASSYSGDSSNQPQHF
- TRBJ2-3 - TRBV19 TGTGCCAGCGCGCTAGGAGCGTACACAGATACGCAGTATTTT CASALGAYTDTQYF
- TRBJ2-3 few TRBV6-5 TGTGCCAGCAGTGGACCCCAAGCGGGTACAGATACGCAGTATTTT CASSGPQAGTDTQYF
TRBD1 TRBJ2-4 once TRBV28 TGTGCCAGCAGTGGACAGGGGTTTAGCATTCAGTACTTC CASSGQGFSIQYF
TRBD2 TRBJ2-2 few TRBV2 TGTGCCAGCACCGGGACTAAACTCGACACCGGGGAGCTGTTTTTT CASTGTKLDTGELFF
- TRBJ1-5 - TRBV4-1 TGCGCCAGCAGCCAGACAGAAGTAAATCAGCCCCAGCATTTT CASSQTEVNQPQHF
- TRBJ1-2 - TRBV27 TGTGCCAGCAGCGGGTGGGACGGCGGGGTCCTATATGGCTACACCTTC CASSGWDGGVLYGYTF
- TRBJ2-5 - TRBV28 TGTGCCAGCAGTACTAGGCGTAACCAAGAGACCCAGTACTTC CASSTRRNQETQYF
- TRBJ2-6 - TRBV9 TGTGCCAGCAGCCCGAATGGTGTGGGGGCAGCTGGGGCCAACGTCCTGACTTTC CASSPNGVGAAGANVLTF
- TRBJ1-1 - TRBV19 TGTGCCAGTAGTCCTTCTCGGTTCATGAACACTAAAGCTTTCTTT CASSPSRFMNTKAFF
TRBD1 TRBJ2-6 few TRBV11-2 TGTGCCAGCAGCTTCGGGACAGGAACTTTCTCTGGGGCCAACGTCCTGACTTTC CASSFGTGTFSGANVLTF
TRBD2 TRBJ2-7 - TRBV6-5 TGTGCCAGCAGTCGACTAGCGGGGGAATACGAGCAGTACTTC CASSRLAGEYEQYF
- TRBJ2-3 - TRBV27 TGTGCCAGCAACGGAGGGGGGGCGGGGCGCACAGATACGCAGTATTTT CASNGGGAGRTDTQYF
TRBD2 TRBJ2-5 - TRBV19 TGTGCCAGTAAGAGCGGGACGTCGGAGGAGACCCAGTACTTC CASKSGTSEETQYF
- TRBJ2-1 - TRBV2 TGTGCCAGCAGTCCGCGGGAATCCCATGAGCAGTTCTTC CASSPRESHEQFF
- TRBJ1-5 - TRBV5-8 TGTGCCAGCAGCTTGGGACGGGGCAATCAGCCCCAGCATTTT CASSLGRGNQPQHF
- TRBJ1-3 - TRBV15 TGTGCCACCAGCAAAAGACAGGTCTCTGGAAACACCATATATTTT CATSKRQVSGNTIYF
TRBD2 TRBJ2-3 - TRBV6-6 TGTGCCAGCAGTTTCGGACTAGCGGCTAGCACAGATACGCAGTATTTT CASSFGLAASTDTQYF
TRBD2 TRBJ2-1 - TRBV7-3 TGTGCCAGCAGCTTAGCGGGGGGACCCTACAATGAGCAGTTCTTC CASSLAGGPYNEQFF
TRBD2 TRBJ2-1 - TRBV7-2 TGTGCCAGCAGCTACCTAGCGGGAGGGCGTAATGAGCAGTTCTTC CASSYLAGGRNEQFF
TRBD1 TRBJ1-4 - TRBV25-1 TGTGCCAGCAGGGGACAGGCCTACGCAACTAATGAAAAACTGTTTTTT CASRGQAYATNEKLFF
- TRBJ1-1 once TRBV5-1 TGCGCCAGCAGGCCCGGGACATCGAACACTGAAGCTTTCTTT CASRPGTSNTEAFF